These 7 T cell receptor beta chains were all obtained from the same sample, sequenced in a study of blood T cell repertoires in COVID-19. The assay was immunoSEQ multiplex PCR, and TCRdb's table has in-frame clones only and misses some. Found here are 200,000 to 250,000 clones, around 90% of them singletons; the top ten hold around 1.5%. Sequencing was carried out using peripheral blood. The receptors come from a man older than 75 with acute or convalescent COVID-19.

The V call is TRBV11-2, the J call TRBJ1-5; D may be TRBD1 (6 bases). This CDR3 is built from 15 residues. Germline CDR1 is SGHAT and CDR2 is FQNNGV. The V end was cut by 5 bases, the J end by 1 base, with 12 bases between. CDR3 sequence reads: CASSPGVSSNQPQHF. The CDR3 coding sequence is TGTGCCAGCAGCCCAGGGGTTTCGAGCAATCAGCCCCAGCATTTT.

The chain combines TRBV19 with TRBJ2-5; tentatively, D is TRBD1 (6 bases). The V end lost 3 bases, the J end lost 4 bases, and 12 bases lay between the germline ends. This CDR3 has 14 residues. The V gene's germline CDR1 is LNHDA and CDR2 SQIVND (reference sequence). This CDR3 reads CASSIWGQRETQYF. As DNA, the CDR3 is TGTGCCAGTAGTATCTGGGGGCAGCGAGAGACCCAGTACTTC.

The gene calls are TRBV20-1 and TRBJ1-1; TRBD1 is a possible D gene (5 bases). The CDR3 has 13 residues. Trimming took off 3 bases at V and 1 base at J, with 9 bases between the two ends. Germline V gives CDR1 DFQATT, CDR2 SNEGSKA (reference sequence). DNA of the CDR3: TGCAGTGCTAGTGCAGGGCGGAACACTGAAGCTTTCTTT. This codes for CSASAGRNTEAFF.

This rearrangement joins TRBV10-3 to TRBJ1-2, with 10 positions matching TRBD1. CDR3 length: 13 amino acids. Germline V gene sequence: CDR1 ENHRY, CDR2 SYGVKD. V dropped 5 bases and J dropped 8; count of bases not matched to a gene: 5. CDR3 coding DNA: TGTGCCATCAGTCAGGACAGGGGGGTAGGCTACACCTTC. Amino acid sequence: CAISQDRGVGYTF.

The V and J genes are TRBV4-3 and TRBJ1-1, with 7 bases fitting TRBD1. CDR1 LGHNA and CDR2 YSLEER come from the germline V gene. The CDR3 runs 17 residues. V was pared by 1 base and J by 5 bases, with 13 bases of the junction left unmatched. CDR3 sequence reads: CASSQAVTRQGVTEAFF. Here the CDR3 DNA reads TGCGCCAGCAGCCAAGCGGTCACGCGCCAGGGGGTAACTGAAGCTTTCTTT.

V usage is TRBV5-4 and J usage is TRBJ2-3; 9 bases fit TRBD2. The V gene end was trimmed by 0 bases and the J gene end by 2 bases; junction bases not matched to a gene: 1. The germline V gene encodes CDR1 SGHNT and CDR2 YYREEE (reference sequence). The CDR3 runs 15 residues. The CDR3 here is CASSLERGVTDTQYF. CDR3 bases: TGTGCCAGCAGCTTGGAGCGGGGGGTCACAGATACGCAGTATTTT.

In this sample, this clone turned up a few times. The chain couples TRBV19 to TRBJ1-5; 7 bases match TRBD1. V dropped 5 bases and J dropped 5; count of bases not matched to a gene: 6. The CDR3 runs 14 residues. Germline lookup yields CDR1 LNHDA and CDR2 SQIVND (reference sequence). The CDR3 here is CASSPRQGHQPQHF. In nucleotides, the CDR3 is TGTGCCAGTAGTCCTCGACAGGGCCATCAGCCCCAGCATTTT.